This T cell receptor beta chain was retrieved from a study of T cell responses to AZD1222 COVID-19 vaccine. General study points: Along spike, vaccine-associated CD4 TCRs were found throughout, with dominance at 160-218 and 743-854. Breadth and depth of Spike-specific TCRs rose after two AZD1222 doses.

Clones were read by immunoSEQ multiplex PCR, and TCRdb kept only the in-frame ones, dropping some. The table records 150,000 to 200,000 clones, about 92% of them present only once. Worth noting for this clone: The antigen is unknown.

The CDR3 is 15 residues long. Germline values: CDR1 WNHNN, CDR2 SYGVQD (reference sequence). V gave up 5 bases and J gave up 5 bases; unmatched junction bases: 8. Second-dose intervals near 4 or 12 weeks were combined. This receptor was obtained from an adult who received the AZD1222 COVID-19 vaccine. Material: peripheral blood, obtained 28 days after the second AZD1222 dose. The chain uses TRBV10-1 and TRBJ2-3; 9 bases agree with TRBD1. The CDR3 DNA follows: TGCGCCAGCAGTCCTCGGGACAGGGCTAGAGATACGCAGTATTTT. Protein product: CASSPRDRARDTQYF.